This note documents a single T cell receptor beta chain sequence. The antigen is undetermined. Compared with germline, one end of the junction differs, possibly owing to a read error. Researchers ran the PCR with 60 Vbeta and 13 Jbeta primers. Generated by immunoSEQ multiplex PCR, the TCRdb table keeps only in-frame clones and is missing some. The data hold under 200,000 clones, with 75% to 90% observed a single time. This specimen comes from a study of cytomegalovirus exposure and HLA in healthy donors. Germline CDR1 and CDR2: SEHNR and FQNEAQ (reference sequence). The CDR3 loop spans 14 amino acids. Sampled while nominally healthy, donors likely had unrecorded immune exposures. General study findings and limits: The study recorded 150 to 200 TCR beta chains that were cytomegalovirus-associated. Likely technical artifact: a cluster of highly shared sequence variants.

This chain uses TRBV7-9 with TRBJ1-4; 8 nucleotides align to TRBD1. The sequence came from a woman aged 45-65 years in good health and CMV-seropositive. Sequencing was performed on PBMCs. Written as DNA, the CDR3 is TGTTCCAGCAGCTTCTCAGGGGGCGGTGAAAAACTGTTTTTT. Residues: CSSSFSGGGEKLFF.